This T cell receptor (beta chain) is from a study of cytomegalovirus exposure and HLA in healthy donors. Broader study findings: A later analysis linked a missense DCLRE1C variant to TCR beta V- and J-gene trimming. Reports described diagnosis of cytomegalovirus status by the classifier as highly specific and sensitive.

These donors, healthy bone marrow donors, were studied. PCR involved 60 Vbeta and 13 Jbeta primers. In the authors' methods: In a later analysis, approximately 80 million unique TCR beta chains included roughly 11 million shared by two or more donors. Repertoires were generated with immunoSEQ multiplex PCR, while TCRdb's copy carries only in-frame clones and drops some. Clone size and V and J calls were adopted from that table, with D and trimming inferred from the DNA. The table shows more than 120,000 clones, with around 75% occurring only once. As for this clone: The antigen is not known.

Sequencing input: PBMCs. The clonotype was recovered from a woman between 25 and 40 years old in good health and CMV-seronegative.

CDR3 in amino acids: CASSPRRTSAFMDTQYF. The CDR3 bases are TGTGCCAGCAGCCCACGTAGGACTAGCGCTTTCATGGATACGCAGTATTTT. This rearrangement joins TRBV7-8 to TRBJ2-3, with 9 bases fitting TRBD2. CDR1 SGHVS and CDR2 FQNEAQ come from the germline V gene. After removal of 5 bases from V and 6 bases from J, the junction contained 15 bases not matched to a gene. The CDR3 length is 17 residues.